A single sample is the source of the 16 T cell receptor beta chains below, sequenced in a study of OX40 agonist ivuxolimab in advanced cancers. Preparation of the library involved the immunoSEQ multiplex PCR assay. The table was pulled from immuneACCESS by TCRdb, which kept in-frame rearrangements only. Such tables lose some clones; where checked, under half of the loss comes from unresolved V genes, and the rest has no known cause. This sample holds tens of thousands of clones; roughly 91% were observed only once. Jointly, the top ten make up approximately 23% of the sample. The sample consisted of CD4+ or CD8+ T cells sorted from blood, taken in a trial of the OX40 agonist ivuxolimab. The receptors shown here come from an adult with an advanced solid tumor such as melanoma, head and neck, liver or kidney cancer.

This chain joins TRBV6-1 and TRBJ2-3, with D uncertain. Trimming removed 7 bases at V and 0 bases at J, with 14 bases between. This CDR3 spans 15 amino acids. CDR1 MNHNS and CDR2 SASEGT come from the germline V gene. The DNA for the CDR3 is TGTGCCAGCATAGTTGCCGCGTTCAGCACAGATACGCAGTATTTT. Translated, it gives CASIVAAFSTDTQYF.

The J gene is TRBJ1-3, the V gene TRBV4-2; D may be TRBD1 (5 bases). The length of the CDR3 is 16 residues. Between the trimmed V and J ends, which lost 2 bases and 4 bases, there was a span of 15 bases. CDR1 LGHNA and CDR2 YNFKEQ come from the germline V gene. CDR3 sequence: CASSQFGGFEGNTIYF. The CDR3 coding sequence is TGTGCCAGCAGCCAATTTGGGGGATTCGAAGGAAACACCATATATTTT.

V usage is TRBV5-6 and J usage is TRBJ2-7, with TRBD1 matching over 8 bases. Germline V gene data show CDR1 as SGHDT and CDR2 as YYEEEE. The CDR3 consists of 13 residues. V lost 4 bases to trimming and J lost 7 bases; unmatched junction nucleotides: 7. The CDR3 coding sequence is TGTGCCAGCAGCCTGGGGACAGGCGGTGAGCAGTACTTC. This sequence encodes CASSLGTGGEQYF.

V usage is TRBV9 and J usage is TRBJ2-1; D ambiguous. CDR3 length: 12 residues. V was clipped by 1 base and J by 5 bases, with 4 bases between them. Germline V gives CDR1 SGDLS, CDR2 YYNGEE. The CDR3 loop is CASSVTDNEQFF. The CDR3, as DNA: TGTGCCAGCAGCGTAACCGACAATGAGCAGTTCTTC. Supplemented by reference TRBV9 and TRBJ2-1, the full variable domain reads DSGVTQTPKHLITATGQRVTLRCSPRSGDLSVYWYQQSLDQGLQFLIQYYNGEERAKGNILERFSAQQFPDLHSELNLSSLELGDSALYFCASSVTDNEQFFGPGTRLTVL.

The chain couples TRBV5-6 to TRBJ1-5, with D possibly TRBD1 on 6 matching bases. CDR1 and CDR2 from the germline V gene are SGHDT and YYEEEE. The CDR3 spans 14 residues. The V gene lost 5 bases and the J gene lost 6 bases, with 15 bases spanning the gap. The CDR3 nucleotides read TGTGCCAGCAGTCCTCAGGGAGGGGGTCAGCCCCAGCATTTT. Its translation is CASSPQGGGQPQHF.

This clone was found once. J is TRBJ2-2 and V is TRBV6-5; no clear D. CDR3 size: 16 residues. Trimming stripped 0 bases from V and 4 bases from J, with 12 bases between. From germline, CDR1 is MNHEY and CDR2 SVGAGI. The CDR3 region is CASSYSESMVTGELFF. As DNA, the CDR3 is TGTGCCAGCAGTTACTCGGAGAGTATGGTCACCGGGGAGCTGTTTTTT.

The chain uses TRBV13 and TRBJ2-7, with 8 positions matching TRBD1. J gave up 2 bases and V 5 bases, and 2 bases lay outside the gene matches. This CDR3 has 13 residues. Germline CDR1 reads PRHDT; CDR2 reads FYEKMQ (reference sequence). DNA for the CDR3: TGTGCCAGCAGCCAGACAGGGGCCTACGAGCAGTACTTC. Protein sequence: CASSQTGAYEQYF.

The chain carries TRBV5-8 and TRBJ1-1, with 7 bases matching TRBD1. The CDR3 runs to 14 residues. CDR1 is SGHTS and CDR2 is YDEGEE in the germline V gene. V shed 6 bases and J 8 bases; nucleotides not matched to a gene: 13. CDR3 nucleotides: TGTGCCAGCAACGTACCCGGGACAGTAAACGAAGCTTTCTTT. Translating it yields CASNVPGTVNEAFF. Using reference TRBV5-8 and TRBJ1-1 for the parts outside the CDR3, the full variable domain is EAGVTQSPTHLIKTRGQQATLRCSPISGHTSVYWYQQALGLGLQFLLWYDEGEERNRGNFPPRFSGRQFPNYSSELNVNALELEDSALYLCASNVPGTVNEAFFGQGTRLTVV.

This chain connects TRBV5-1 to TRBJ1-2; D remains unclear. Trimming took off 0 bases at V and 7 bases at J, with 10 bases between the two ends. Germline V gene sequence: CDR1 SGHRS, CDR2 YFSETQ. This CDR3 has 13 amino acids. The DNA of the CDR3 is TGCGCCAGCAGCTTGGAGTCTAGGCTTGGCTACACCTTC. As protein: CASSLESRLGYTF. The variable domain in full, with the rest retrieved from reference TRBV5-1 and TRBJ1-2, is KAGVTQTPRYLIKTRGQQVTLSCSPISGHRSVSWYQQTPGQGLQFLFEYFSETQRNKGNFPGRFSGRQFSNSRSEMNVSTLELGDSALYLCASSLESRLGYTFGSGTRLTVV.

The chain combines TRBV7-8 with TRBJ2-7; either TRBD1 or TRBD2 may fit D (6 bases each). Trimming removed 5 bases from V and 6 bases from J, with 17 bases in between. The germline CDR1 and CDR2 sequences are SGHVS and FQNEAQ. This CDR3 spans 14 amino acids. The CDR3 spells CASSQGPGAREQYF. The CDR3 coding sequence is TGTGCCAGCAGCCAGGGCCCGGGGGCCCGCGAGCAGTACTTC.

The chain joins TRBV19 to TRBJ2-7; D possibly corresponds to TRBD1 (5 bases). The CDR3 has 14 amino acids. Germline V gene sequence: CDR1 LNHDA, CDR2 SQIVND (reference sequence). The V and J ends lost 6 bases and 3 bases respectively, with 15 bases between them. CDR3: CASSPGPAYYEQYF. DNA of the CDR3: TGTGCCAGTAGCCCAGGGCCGGCTTACTACGAGCAGTACTTC.

In this sample, this clone is medium-sized (0.01 to 0.1%). CDR3 residues: CASSQDWRNEQFF. In nucleotides, the CDR3 is TGCGCCAGCAGCCAAGATTGGCGCAATGAGCAGTTCTTC. V gene TRBV4-1 combines with J gene TRBJ2-1; D unclear. V shed 0 bases and J shed 6 bases, with 6 bases lying between them. This CDR3 has 13 residues. Germline loops: CDR1 MGHRA, CDR2 YSYEKL.

The chain combines TRBV14 with TRBJ1-1; TRBD1 might be the D (6 bases). The CDR3 is made up of 12 amino acids. The V and J ends lost 5 bases and 10 bases respectively, with 14 bases between them. Germline assignment: CDR1 SGHDN and CDR2 FVKESK. CDR3 bases: TGTGCCAGCAGCTTTAACAGGGTTTCAGCTTTCTTT. As protein: CASSFNRVSAFF.

The rearrangement links TRBV10-3 to TRBJ1-1, with 8 bases aligning to TRBD1. The CDR3 consists of 18 residues. J was trimmed by 6 bases and V by 0 bases; bases with no gene match: 15. CDR1 is ENHRY, CDR2 SYGVKD, per germline. The CDR3 region is CAISESLQAARGRSEAFF. The CDR3 nucleotides are TGTGCCATCAGTGAGTCCCTACAGGCTGCCAGGGGGCGATCTGAAGCTTTCTTT.

This clone came up once. The J gene is TRBJ2-7, the V gene TRBV4-2, with D uncertain. Germline V CDR1 and CDR2: LGHNA, YNFKEQ. This CDR3 contains 14 residues. Trimming took off 0 bases at V and 5 bases at J, with 11 bases between the two ends. The CDR3 region is CASSQDLGEDEQYF. The CDR3 coding sequence is TGTGCCAGCAGCCAAGATCTCGGAGAGGACGAGCAGTACTTC.

For this clone: An end of the junction does not agree with germline; a read error may underlie this. The gene calls are TRBV7-9 and TRBJ1-2; 7 nucleotides align to TRBD1. The CDR3 loop spans 15 amino acids. Germline V gene data show CDR1 as SEHNR and CDR2 as FQNEAQ (reference sequence). The CDR3 DNA reads TGTGCCAGCACCGGGGGGGACAGTGGCTACTATAGGATACTCTTC. Amino acids: CASTGGDSGYYRILF.